This is a list of T cell receptor beta chains from one sample in a study of CD8+ T cells in alopecia areata. The data were produced by immunoSEQ multiplex PCR, yet TCRdb's version contains in-frame clones alone and is incomplete. This sample yields about 110,000 clones, of which about 60% are seen a single time; roughly 25% belongs to the top ten. Sequenced sample: NKG2D-low CD8+ T cells sorted from blood. These receptors were obtained from a human donor with alopecia areata. Both conserved end residues are part of each CDR3. The order of the fields is clone size, V gene, J gene, D gene, CDR3 DNA, CDR3 protein. D genes are given only for firm matches. Where a row states a size, it is once, few, many or the class of an expanded clone; other rows omit it.

>-|TRBV13|TRBJ2-7|-
TGTGCCAGCAGTACCACTAACTACGAGCAGTACTTC
CASSTTNYEQYF
>-|TRBV6-5|TRBJ2-1|-
TGTGCCAGCAGTATCACCGGGAGAGGACGCAATGAGCAGTTCTTC
CASSITGRGRNEQFF
>few|TRBV5-4|TRBJ2-1|-
TGTGCCAGCAGCGAAACAAATGAGCAGTTCTTC
CASSETNEQFF
>-|TRBV2|TRBJ2-3|-
TGTGCCAGCATCGGTCTAGCTAGCACAGATACGCAGTATTTT
CASIGLASTDTQYF
>-|TRBV5-4|TRBJ1-2|TRBD1
TGTGCCAGCAGTACGACAGGGGTTAACTATGGCTACACCTTC
CASSTTGVNYGYTF
>-|TRBV7-9|TRBJ2-1|TRBD2
TGTGCCAGCAGCTTAGTAACTAGCGGGAGTAATGAGCAGTTCTTC
CASSLVTSGSNEQFF
>few|TRBV5-1|TRBJ2-6|-
TGCGCCAGCAGCCAAGATACGTCTGGGGCCAACGTCCTGACTTTC
CASSQDTSGANVLTF
>-|TRBV5-4|TRBJ2-7|TRBD1
TGTGCCGGAGAGGACAGGGACCACGAGCAGTACTTC
CAGEDRDHEQYF
>-|TRBV5-1|TRBJ2-5|-
TGCGCCAGCAGCTTTTCTGGAGGGGGTCGGGAGACCCAGTACTTC
CASSFSGGGRETQYF
>-|TRBV21-1|TRBJ2-7|-
TGTGCCAGCAGCAAAAGTCCTCCAGCGGAGTACTCCTACGAGCAGTACTTC
CASSKSPPAEYSYEQYF
>-|TRBV5-1|TRBJ2-5|TRBD2
TGCGCCAGCAGCTTGGGGCTAGCGGGAGGTGATCTGGAGACCCAGTACTTC
CASSLGLAGGDLETQYF
>few|TRBV4-1|TRBJ1-5|-
TGCGCCAGCAGCCAGGATACGCAGGTTCAGCCCCAGCATTTT
CASSQDTQVQPQHF
>-|TRBV9|TRBJ1-1|TRBD1
TGTGCCAGCAGCGATCCGGGACAGGGGGCTTCTCGAAACACTGAAGCTTTCTTT
CASSDPGQGASRNTEAFF
>few|TRBV27|TRBJ2-7|TRBD1
TGTGCCAGCAGTTTTTCACGGACAGGTCTCTACGAGCAGTACTTC
CASSFSRTGLYEQYF
>-|TRBV15|TRBJ1-1|-
TGTGCCACCAGCAGAGCGGACACTGAAGCTTTCTTT
CATSRADTEAFF
>-|TRBV2|TRBJ2-7|-
TGTGCCAGCAGCGAAGGGGTGATCTACGAGCAGTACTTC
CASSEGVIYEQYF
>-|TRBV27|TRBJ2-7|TRBD2
TGTGCCAGCGGGGCGGGAGGGCCGTACGAGCAGTACTTC
CASGAGGPYEQYF
>-|TRBV13|TRBJ2-6|TRBD1
TGTGCCAGCAGCACCACCGGGACAGGGTGGAACTCTGGGGCCAACGTCCTGACTTTC
CASSTTGTGWNSGANVLTF
>-|TRBV29-1|TRBJ2-3|TRBD1
TGCAGCGTCAGACAGGGGGAGTCAAGCACAGATACGCAGTATTTT
CSVRQGESSTDTQYF
>many|TRBV9|TRBJ2-1|TRBD2
TGTGCCAGCAGCGCAGCGGGAGGGCCCCCCTACAATGAGCAGTTCTTC
CASSAAGGPPYNEQFF
>-|TRBV28|TRBJ1-2|-
TGTGCCAGCAGTCCCATCCGAGACAGGAGGGACTATGGCTACACCTTC
CASSPIRDRRDYGYTF
>-|TRBV27|TRBJ1-1|-
TGTGCCAGCAGTTACGGTGGGAACACTGAAGCTTTCTTT
CASSYGGNTEAFF
>-|TRBV5-4|TRBJ2-4|-
TGTGCCAGCAGCTTGGTGGGCGAGAACCAAAACATTCAGTACTTC
CASSLVGENQNIQYF
>-|TRBV29-1|TRBJ2-7|TRBD1
TGCAGCGTAATTACTAGGGGACAGGGGGAGCAGTACTTC
CSVITRGQGEQYF
>-|TRBV28|TRBJ2-7|-
TGTGCCAGCAGTTTAGCAGGTATCTCCTACGAGCAGTACTTC
CASSLAGISYEQYF